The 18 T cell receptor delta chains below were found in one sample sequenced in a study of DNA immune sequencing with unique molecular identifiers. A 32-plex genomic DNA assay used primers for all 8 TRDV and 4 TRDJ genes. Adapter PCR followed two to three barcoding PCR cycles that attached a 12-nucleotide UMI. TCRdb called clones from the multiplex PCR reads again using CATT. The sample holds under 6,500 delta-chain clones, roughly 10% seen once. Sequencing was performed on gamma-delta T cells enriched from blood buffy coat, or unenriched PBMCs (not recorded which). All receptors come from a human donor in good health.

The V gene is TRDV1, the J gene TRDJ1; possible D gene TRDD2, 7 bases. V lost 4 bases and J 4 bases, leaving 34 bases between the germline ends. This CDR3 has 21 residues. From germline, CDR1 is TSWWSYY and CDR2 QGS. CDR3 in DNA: TGTGCTCTTGGGGTGCCAGGAAACCTTCCTCTCTTACGGGGATGGCACGATAAACTCATCTTT. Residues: CALGVPGNLPLLRGWHDKLIF.

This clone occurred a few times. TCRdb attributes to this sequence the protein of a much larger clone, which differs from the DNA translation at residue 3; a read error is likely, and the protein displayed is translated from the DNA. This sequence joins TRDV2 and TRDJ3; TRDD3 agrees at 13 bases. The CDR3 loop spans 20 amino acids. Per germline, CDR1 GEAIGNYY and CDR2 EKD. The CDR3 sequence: CARDKVLGDTRSWDTRQMFF. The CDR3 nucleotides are TGTGCCCGTGACAAAGTACTGGGGGATACGCGCTCCTGGGACACCCGACAGATGTTTTTC.

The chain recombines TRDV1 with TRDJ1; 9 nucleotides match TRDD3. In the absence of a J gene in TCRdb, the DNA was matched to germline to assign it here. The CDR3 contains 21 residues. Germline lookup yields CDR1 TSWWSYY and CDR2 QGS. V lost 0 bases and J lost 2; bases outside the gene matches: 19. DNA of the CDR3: TGTGCTCTTGGGGAACTCCATCCGCTACTCGTCGGGGGATACAGGACCGATAAACTCATCTTT. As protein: CALGELHPLLVGGYRTDKLIF.

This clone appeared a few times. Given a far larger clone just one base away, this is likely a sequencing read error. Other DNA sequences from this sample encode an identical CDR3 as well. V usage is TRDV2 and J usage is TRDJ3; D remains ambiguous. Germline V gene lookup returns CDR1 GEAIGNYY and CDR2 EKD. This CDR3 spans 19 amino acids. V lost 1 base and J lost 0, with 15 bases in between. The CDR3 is CACDTGGLRSSWDTRQMFF. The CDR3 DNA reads TGTGCCTGTGACACGGGTGGGCTACGGAGCTCCTGGGACACCCGACAGATGTTTTTC.

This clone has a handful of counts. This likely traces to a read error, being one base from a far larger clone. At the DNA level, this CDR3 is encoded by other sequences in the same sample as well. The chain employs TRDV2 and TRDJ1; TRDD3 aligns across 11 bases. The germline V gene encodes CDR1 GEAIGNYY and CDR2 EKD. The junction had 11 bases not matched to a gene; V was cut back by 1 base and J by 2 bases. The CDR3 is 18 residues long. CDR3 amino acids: CACDTLWGILNKTDKLIF. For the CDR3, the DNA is TGTGCCTGTGACACTCTCTGGGGGATACTAAATAAAACCGATAAACTCATCTTT.

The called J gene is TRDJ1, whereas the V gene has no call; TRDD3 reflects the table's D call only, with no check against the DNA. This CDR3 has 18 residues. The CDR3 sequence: CALGEIPTAGQGPDKLIF. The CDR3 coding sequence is TGTGCTCTTGGGGAAATTCCTACGGCGGGCCAAGGCCCCGATAAACTCATCTTT.

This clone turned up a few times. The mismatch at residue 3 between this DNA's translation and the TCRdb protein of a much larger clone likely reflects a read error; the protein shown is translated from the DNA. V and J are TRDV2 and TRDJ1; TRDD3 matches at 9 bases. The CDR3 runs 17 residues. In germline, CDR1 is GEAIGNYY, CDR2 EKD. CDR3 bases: TGTGCCAGTGACAAACTGGGGGACCCCCCCTACACCGATAAACTCATCTTT. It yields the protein CASDKLGDPPYTDKLIF.

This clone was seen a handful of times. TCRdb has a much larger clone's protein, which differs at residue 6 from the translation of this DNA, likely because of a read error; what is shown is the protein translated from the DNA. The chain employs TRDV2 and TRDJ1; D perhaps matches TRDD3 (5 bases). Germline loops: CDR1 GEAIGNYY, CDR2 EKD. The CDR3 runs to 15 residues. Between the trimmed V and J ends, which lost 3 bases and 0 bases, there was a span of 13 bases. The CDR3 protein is CACDLPGTDTDKLIF. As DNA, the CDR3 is TGTGCCTGTGACCTACCGGGGACAGACACCGATAAACTCATCTTT.

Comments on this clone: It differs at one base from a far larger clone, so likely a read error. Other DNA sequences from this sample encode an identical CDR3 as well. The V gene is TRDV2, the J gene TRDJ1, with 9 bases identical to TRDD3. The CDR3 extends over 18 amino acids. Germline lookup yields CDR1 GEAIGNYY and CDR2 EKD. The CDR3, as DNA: TGTGCCTGTGACACCGTAGCTGGGGGATCCCCGGTCACCGACAAACTCATCTTT. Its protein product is CACDTVAGGSPVTDKLIF.

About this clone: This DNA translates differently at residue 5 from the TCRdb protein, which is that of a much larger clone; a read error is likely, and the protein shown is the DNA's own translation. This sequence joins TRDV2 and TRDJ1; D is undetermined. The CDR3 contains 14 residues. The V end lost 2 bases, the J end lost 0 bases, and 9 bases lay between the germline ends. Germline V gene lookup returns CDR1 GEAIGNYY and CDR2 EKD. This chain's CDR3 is CACDRLVYTDKLIF. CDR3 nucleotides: TGTGCCTGTGACAGACTAGTGTACACCGATAAACTCATCTTT.

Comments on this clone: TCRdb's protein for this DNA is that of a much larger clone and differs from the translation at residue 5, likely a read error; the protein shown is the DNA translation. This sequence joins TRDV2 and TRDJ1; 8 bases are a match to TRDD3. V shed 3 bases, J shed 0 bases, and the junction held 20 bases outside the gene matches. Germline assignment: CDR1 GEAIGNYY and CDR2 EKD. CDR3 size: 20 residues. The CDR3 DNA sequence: TGTGCCTGTGACCCCCTGAGGGTTTCTGGGGGACACGAGTACACCGATAAACTCATCTTT. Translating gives CACDPLRVSGGHEYTDKLIF.

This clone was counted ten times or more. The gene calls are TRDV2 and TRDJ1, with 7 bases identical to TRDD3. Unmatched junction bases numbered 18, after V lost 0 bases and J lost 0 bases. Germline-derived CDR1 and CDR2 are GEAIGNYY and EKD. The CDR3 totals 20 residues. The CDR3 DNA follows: TGTGCCTGTGACACCCTAGATACTGGGGACCTCAAAGGGAACACCGATAAACTCATCTTT. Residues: CACDTLDTGDLKGNTDKLIF.

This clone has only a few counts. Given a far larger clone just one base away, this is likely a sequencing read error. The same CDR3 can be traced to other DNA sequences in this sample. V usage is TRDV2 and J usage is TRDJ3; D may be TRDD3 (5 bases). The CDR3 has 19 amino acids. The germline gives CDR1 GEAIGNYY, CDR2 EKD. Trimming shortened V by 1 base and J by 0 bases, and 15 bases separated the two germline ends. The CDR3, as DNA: TGTGCCTGTGACACGGGGGGGCTGCGGAGCTCCTGGGACACCCGACAGATGTTTTTC. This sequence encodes CACDTGGLRSSWDTRQMFF.

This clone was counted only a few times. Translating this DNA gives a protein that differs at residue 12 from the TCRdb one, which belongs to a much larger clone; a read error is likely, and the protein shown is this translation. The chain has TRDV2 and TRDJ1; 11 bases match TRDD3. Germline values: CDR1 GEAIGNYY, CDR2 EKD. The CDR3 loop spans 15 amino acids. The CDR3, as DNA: TGTGCCTGTGACCTACTGGGGGATAGGGGCGATCAACTCATCTTT. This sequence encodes CACDLLGDRGDQLIF.

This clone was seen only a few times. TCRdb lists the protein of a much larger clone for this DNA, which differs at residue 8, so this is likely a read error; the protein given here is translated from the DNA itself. CDR3 nucleotides: TGTGCCTGTGACACCGTCGGGGCTCGCACCGATAAACTCATCTTT. Translation gives CACDTVGARTDKLIF. The chain links TRDV2 to TRDJ1; D remains ambiguous. The CDR3 is made up of 15 amino acids. V was clipped by 0 bases and J by 1 base, with 11 bases between them. Germline CDR1 and CDR2: GEAIGNYY and EKD.

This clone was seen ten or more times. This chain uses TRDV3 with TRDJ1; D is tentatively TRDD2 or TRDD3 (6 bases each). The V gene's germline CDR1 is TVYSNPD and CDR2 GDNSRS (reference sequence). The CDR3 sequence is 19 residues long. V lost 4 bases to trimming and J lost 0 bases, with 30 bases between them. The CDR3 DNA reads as TGTGCCTCCGCCCAATCCTACTCCGGGGGACACCCATACACCGATAAACTCATCTTT. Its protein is CASAQSYSGGHPYTDKLIF.

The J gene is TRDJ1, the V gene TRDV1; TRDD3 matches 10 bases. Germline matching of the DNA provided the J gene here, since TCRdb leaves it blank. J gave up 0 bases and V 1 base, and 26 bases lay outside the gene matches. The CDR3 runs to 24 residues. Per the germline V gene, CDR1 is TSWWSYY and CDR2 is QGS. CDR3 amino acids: CALGEQFLGGYAWWEGINTDKLIF. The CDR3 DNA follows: TGTGCTCTTGGGGAACAATTCCTCGGGGGATACGCTTGGTGGGAGGGGATAAACACCGATAAACTCATCTTT.

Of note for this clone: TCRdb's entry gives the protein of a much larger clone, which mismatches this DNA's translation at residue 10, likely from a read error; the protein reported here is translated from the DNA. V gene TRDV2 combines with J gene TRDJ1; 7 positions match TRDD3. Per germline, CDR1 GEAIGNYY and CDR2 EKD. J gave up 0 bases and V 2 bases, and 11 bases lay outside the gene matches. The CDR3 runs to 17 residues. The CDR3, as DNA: TGTGCCTGTGACATCGTTGGGGGAGGCTCGTACACCGATAAACTCATCTTT. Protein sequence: CACDIVGGGSYTDKLIF.